Below are 17 T cell receptor beta chains sequenced from a single sample in a study of beta chain features in type 1 diabetes. Study outcomes and limitations: Among patients with Type 1 diabetes, TCRB CDR3s were moderately but significantly shorter in every one of the four CD4+ subsets.

No antigen is known for these receptors. Expressed TCRB transcripts were sequenced because the isolated RNA had all been reverse transcribed beforehand. The table came from immunoSEQ multiplex PCR; TCRdb's copy has only in-frame clones and leaves some out. The table records about 190,000 clones, roughly 8% of them present only once. Sequencing was performed on central memory CD4+ T cells from blood. The source is a man between 18 and 29 years old with type 1 diabetes.

The V call is TRBV28, the J call TRBJ1-6; the match to TRBD1 covers 7 bases. Trimming removed 6 bases from V and 5 bases from J; junction bases left unmatched: 10. The CDR3 extends over 16 amino acids. The germline V gene encodes CDR1 MDHEN and CDR2 SYDVKM. The CDR3 loop reads CASSPDRAWHNSPLHF. DNA of the CDR3: TGTGCCAGCAGCCCCGACAGGGCTTGGCATAATTCACCCCTCCACTTT.

The chain combines TRBV9 with TRBJ2-5; no firm D call. Germline V lookup: CDR1 SGDLS, CDR2 YYNGEE. This CDR3 spans 15 amino acids. V was trimmed by 4 bases and J by 2 bases, leaving 15 bases between them. CDR3 in amino acids: CASSPRNSPQETQYF. In DNA form, the CDR3 reads TGTGCCAGCAGCCCTAGAAATAGCCCACAAGAGACCCAGTACTTC.

This rearrangement joins TRBV10-2 to TRBJ1-4, with 8 bases matching TRBD1. With V trimmed by 9 bases and J by 8 bases, 5 bases remained unmatched. The germline V gene has CDR1 WSHSY and CDR2 SAAADI. The CDR3 loop spans 12 amino acids. The CDR3: CARTGDGEKLFF. CDR3 in DNA: TGCGCCAGGACAGGGGACGGCGAAAAACTGTTTTTT.

The chain joins TRBV10-3 to TRBJ1-1, with 7 nucleotides matching TRBD1. The CDR3 covers 14 residues. V gave up 10 bases and J gave up 6 bases; unmatched junction bases: 14. Germline CDR1 ENHRY, CDR2 SYGVKD. This CDR3 is CATRVDGTGAEAFF. The CDR3 nucleotides are TGTGCCACCAGGGTCGATGGCACAGGGGCTGAAGCTTTCTTT.

The chain employs TRBV9 and TRBJ2-5; TRBD2 is a possible D gene (6 bases). CDR1 is SGDLS, CDR2 YYNGEE, per germline. Trimming took 0 bases from V and 3 from J, leaving 12 bases between them. This CDR3 region has 15 residues. CDR3 nucleotides: TGTGCCAGCAGCGTAGCGGGAGAAGTCGAAGAGACCCAGTACTTC. This codes for CASSVAGEVEETQYF. Full variable domain (outside the CDR3, taken from reference TRBV9 and TRBJ2-5): DSGVTQTPKHLITATGQRVTLRCSPRSGDLSVYWYQQSLDQGLQFLIQYYNGEERAKGNILERFSAQQFPDLHSELNLSSLELGDSALYFCASSVAGEVEETQYFGPGTRLLVL.

The V gene is TRBV19, the J gene TRBJ2-1, with 10 bases lining up with TRBD1. This CDR3 contains 14 residues. Per germline, CDR1 LNHDA and CDR2 SQIVND (reference sequence). V shed 6 bases, J shed 5 bases, and the junction held 4 bases outside the gene matches. The CDR3, as DNA: TGTGCCAGTAGCCGGACAGGGGGGGACAATGAGCAGTTCTTC. Its protein product is CASSRTGGDNEQFF.

This clone turned up a few times. The chain combines TRBV28 with TRBJ2-5; 8 nucleotides align to TRBD1. V shed 6 bases, J shed 6 bases, and the junction held 9 bases outside the gene matches. The V gene's germline CDR1 is MDHEN and CDR2 SYDVKM. The CDR3 covers 14 residues. The DNA for the CDR3 is TGTGCCAGCAGCCCTGAACAGGGGGGCAAGACCCAGTACTTC. Protein product: CASSPEQGGKTQYF.

The chain carries TRBV2 and TRBJ2-7; 8 positions match TRBD1. Trimming cost V 5 bases and J 6 bases; bases outside gene matches: 3. This CDR3 contains 12 residues. The germline V gene has CDR1 SNHLY and CDR2 FYNNEI. CDR3 DNA sequence: TGTGCCAGCAGTTATACAGGGGGCGAGCAGTACTTC. The encoded protein is CASSYTGGEQYF.

This clone was seen more than once but under ten times. The rearrangement links TRBV7-7 to TRBJ2-1, with 7 bases aligning to TRBD1. The germline V gene encodes CDR1 SSHAT and CDR2 FNYEAQ (reference sequence). After removal of 5 bases from V and 4 bases from J, the junction contained 2 bases not matched to a gene. The CDR3 has 13 residues. The CDR3 reads CASSLGQYNEQFF. CDR3 nucleotide sequence: TGTGCCAGCAGCCTGGGACAGTACAATGAGCAGTTCTTC.

The chain uses TRBV7-2 and TRBJ2-7; perhaps TRBD2 as D (5 bases). Germline V gives CDR1 SGHTA, CDR2 FQGNSA. The length of the CDR3 is 15 residues. Trimming stripped 5 bases from V and 0 bases from J, with 14 bases between. The CDR3 sequence is CASSPMDWHSYEQYF. The CDR3 coding sequence is TGTGCCAGCAGCCCAATGGACTGGCACTCCTACGAGCAGTACTTC.

This clone has a handful of counts. This chain connects TRBV10-3 to TRBJ2-3; the match to TRBD1 covers 7 bases. The CDR3 contains 15 residues. From germline, CDR1 is ENHRY and CDR2 SYGVKD. The V gene end was trimmed by 2 bases and the J gene end by 3 bases; junction bases not matched to a gene: 5. CDR3 DNA sequence: TGTGCCATCAGTGAGAAGAAGGGGGCAACAGATACGCAGTATTTT. This codes for CAISEKKGATDTQYF.

The chain carries TRBV27 and TRBJ2-7; 13 bases are a match to TRBD2. The ends lost 7 bases at V and 0 bases at J; junction bases unmatched: 9. CDR3 length equals 17 residues. Germline values: CDR1 MNHEY, CDR2 SMNVEV (reference sequence). CDR3 in DNA: TGTGCCAGCACCCAGACTAGCGGGGGGTCCTCCTCCTACGAGCAGTACTTC. Its translation: CASTQTSGGSSSYEQYF.

The V and J genes are TRBV25-1 and TRBJ2-1, with D possibly being TRBD2 (6 bases). Germline loops: CDR1 MGHDK, CDR2 SYGVNS. V lost 4 bases, J lost 1 base, and 11 bases lay in between. This CDR3 spans 15 amino acids. The CDR3 is CASSAPGGSYNEQFF. The CDR3 DNA follows: TGTGCCAGCAGTGCCCCCGGGGGATCCTACAATGAGCAGTTCTTC.

This clone was observed a handful of times. The rearrangement uses TRBV9 and TRBJ2-1, with a weak D call TRBD2 (7 bases). Germline V gene sequence: CDR1 SGDLS, CDR2 YYNGEE. This CDR3 spans 14 amino acids. V lost 0 bases and J lost 6, with 10 bases in between. The CDR3 DNA reads as TGTGCCAGCAGCGTAGTTGGGGGGGCCAATGAGCAGTTCTTC. Translation gives CASSVVGGANEQFF. The entire variable domain, with the rest obtained from reference TRBV9 and TRBJ2-1, is as follows: DSGVTQTPKHLITATGQRVTLRCSPRSGDLSVYWYQQSLDQGLQFLIQYYNGEERAKGNILERFSAQQFPDLHSELNLSSLELGDSALYFCASSVVGGANEQFFGPGTRLTVL.

The chain is built from TRBV11-2 and TRBJ2-3, with D uncertain. V was cut by 0 bases and J by 9 bases, with 13 bases left in between. Germline CDR1 and CDR2: SGHAT and FQNNGV. The CDR3 has 14 residues. CDR3 sequence reads: CASSLDRSSGTQYF. The CDR3, as DNA: TGTGCCAGCAGCTTAGATCGAAGTTCCGGGACGCAGTATTTT.

J is TRBJ2-3 and V is TRBV15, with 7 bases identical to TRBD1. The J segment lost 1 base and the V segment lost 0 bases, leaving 4 bases of the junction unmatched. CDR1 LNHNV and CDR2 YYDKDF come from the germline V gene (reference sequence). The CDR3 has 16 residues. CDR3 sequence reads: CATSRDVQGGTDTQYF. The CDR3 region has the DNA TGTGCCACCAGCAGAGATGTGCAGGGGGGCACAGATACGCAGTATTTT. Full variable domain (remainder filled in from reference TRBV15 and TRBJ2-3): DAMVIQNPRYQVTQFGKPVTLSCSQTLNHNVMYWYQQKSSQAPKLLFHYYDKDFNNEADTPDNFQSRRPNTSFCFLDIRSPGLGDTAMYLCATSRDVQGGTDTQYFGPGTRLTVL.

This clone was seen a handful of times. The chain carries TRBV5-4 and TRBJ2-1; 10 positions agree with TRBD2. This CDR3 region has 15 residues. Per germline, CDR1 SGHNT and CDR2 YYREEE (reference sequence). V shed 2 bases and J 4 bases; nucleotides not matched to a gene: 3. The CDR3 sequence: CASSLGLAAYNEQFF. The CDR3 DNA follows: TGTGCCAGCAGCTTAGGACTAGCGGCTTACAATGAGCAGTTCTTC.